These 24 T cell receptor beta chains came from one sample sequenced in a study of cytomegalovirus exposure and HLA in healthy donors. The PCR ran on 60 Vbeta and 13 Jbeta primers. TCRdb's copy holds only in-frame clones and misses some; the assay was immunoSEQ multiplex PCR. The sample holds about 120,000 clones, about four fifths seen once. The sample comprised PBMCs. All receptors derive from a woman aged 18-30 years in good health and CMV-seronegative.

The V and J genes are TRBV2 and TRBJ1-3; 7 bases match TRBD1. CDR3 length equals 19 residues. The V segment lost 2 bases and the J segment 1 base; nucleotides outside the gene matches: 14. Looked up from germline, CDR1 is SNHLY and CDR2 is FYNNEI. The CDR3 here is CASSERYRGLVGSGNTIYF. CDR3 nucleotide sequence: TGTGCCAGCAGTGAAAGGTACAGGGGACTAGTTGGATCTGGAAACACCATATATTTT.

This chain links TRBV1 with TRBJ1-2. TRBV1 is described as a pseudogene. The CDR3 has 16 residues. This CDR3 is CTSERHQRTARYGYTF. CDR3 coding DNA: TGCACCAGCGAGCGGCACCAGAGGACGGCGCGCTATGGCTACACCTTC.

This chain joins TRBV7-9 and TRBJ2-1, with D unclear. The V gene's germline CDR1 is SEHNR and CDR2 FQNEAQ (reference sequence). The germline V and J ends were trimmed by 1 base and 10 bases, with 8 bases remaining between them. The length of the CDR3 is 12 residues. The DNA of the CDR3 is TGTGCCAGCAGCTTAGGCCCCCGGGAGCAGTTCTTC. Amino acids: CASSLGPREQFF.

The chain recombines TRBV2 with TRBJ1-2; 11 bases agree with TRBD1. Germline V gene lookup returns CDR1 SNHLY and CDR2 FYNNEI. V shed 2 bases, J shed 4 bases, and the junction held 6 bases outside the gene matches. The CDR3 consists of 16 residues. Here the CDR3 DNA reads TGTGCCAGCAGTGAAAGGGGGACAGGGGGGTCCTATGGCTACACCTTC. Amino acids: CASSERGTGGSYGYTF.

The chain combines TRBV5-1 with TRBJ1-6, with a tentative D call TRBD1 (6 bases). The germline V gene encodes CDR1 SGHRS and CDR2 YFSETQ. Trimming stripped 4 bases from V and 3 bases from J, with 11 bases between. The length of the CDR3 is 15 residues. CDR3 region: CASSLTGIYNSPLHF. Here the CDR3 DNA reads TGCGCCAGCAGCCTTACAGGGATCTATAATTCACCCCTCCACTTT.

The V and J genes are TRBV29-1 and TRBJ1-1; no clear D. The germline CDR1 and CDR2 sequences are SQVTM and ANQGSEA. The germline V and J ends were trimmed by 0 bases and 7 bases, with 6 bases remaining between them. The CDR3 covers 11 residues. For the CDR3, the DNA is TGCAGCGTTGAAGATCTAGTTGAAGCTTTCTTT. Protein: CSVEDLVEAFF.

This clone appeared a single time. V is TRBV11-2 and J is TRBJ2-2; 11 bases are shared with TRBD1. Losses at the gene ends were 2 bases for V and 5 bases for J; bases not matched to a gene: 4. Germline V gives CDR1 SGHAT, CDR2 FQNNGV. The CDR3 extends over 16 amino acids. The CDR3 DNA reads TGTGCCAGCAGCTTATTAGGGACAGGGGGTACCGGGGAGCTGTTTTTT. As protein: CASSLLGTGGTGELFF.

The rearrangement uses TRBV7-3 and TRBJ1-3, with D possibly TRBD1 on 5 matching bases. V lost 5 bases and J lost 3, with 14 bases in between. The CDR3 runs 15 residues. Germline loops: CDR1 SGHTA, CDR2 FQGTGA. The CDR3, as DNA: TGTGCCAGCAGCGTTGGGGTCGGGGGTGGAAACACCATATATTTT. Translated: CASSVGVGGGNTIYF.

V gene TRBV28 combines with J gene TRBJ1-5; 7 nucleotides agree with TRBD1. The CDR3 covers 16 residues. CDR1 is MDHEN and CDR2 is SYDVKM in the germline V gene. The ends lost 2 bases at V and 0 bases at J; junction bases unmatched: 4. CDR3 region: CASSLRQGNSNQPQHF. CDR3 bases: TGTGCCAGCAGTTTACGACAGGGAAATAGCAATCAGCCCCAGCATTTT.

The chain uses TRBV4-1 and TRBJ2-7, with TRBD1 identical over 8 bases. This CDR3 is built from 16 residues. CDR1 and CDR2 from the germline V gene are MGHRA and YSYEKL. J was trimmed by 6 bases and V by 5 bases; bases with no gene match: 15. CDR3 region: CASSRQPGQDISEQYF. The CDR3 DNA is TGCGCCAGCAGCAGACAACCGGGACAGGATATAAGCGAGCAGTACTTC.

This clone was seen more than once but under ten times. The V and J genes are TRBV5-6 and TRBJ1-4; unclear D gene. Trimming removed 5 bases at V and 1 base at J, with 12 bases between. This CDR3 has 15 residues. Looked up from germline, CDR1 is SGHDT and CDR2 is YYEEEE. The CDR3 sequence is CASRREGVTNEKLFF. The CDR3 DNA follows: TGTGCCAGCAGACGAGAGGGAGTAACTAATGAAAAACTGTTTTTT. Using reference TRBV5-6 and TRBJ1-4 for the parts outside the CDR3, the full variable domain is DAGVTQSPTHLIKTRGQQVTLRCSPKSGHDTVSWYQQALGQGPQFIFQYYEEEERQRGNFPDRFSGHQFPNYSSELNVNALLLGDSALYLCASRREGVTNEKLFFGSGTQLSVL.

The CDR3 here is CASSEGGGQGRISTNEKLFF. For the CDR3, the DNA is TGTGCCAGCAGTGAAGGTGGGGGACAGGGGCGCATTTCAACTAATGAAAAACTGTTTTTT. V and J are TRBV6-1 and TRBJ1-4; 10 bases are shared with TRBD1. The length of the CDR3 is 20 residues. Germline V gene data show CDR1 as MNHNS and CDR2 as SASEGT. Unmatched junction bases numbered 11, after V lost 1 base and J lost 0 bases.

V gene TRBV6-5 combines with J gene TRBJ1-1; D is possibly TRBD1 (5 bases). The V and J ends lost 3 bases and 5 bases respectively, with 13 bases between them. This CDR3 is built from 14 residues. The germline V gene has CDR1 MNHEY and CDR2 SVGAGI. The CDR3 is CASSYSMGGTEAFF. In DNA form, the CDR3 reads TGTGCCAGCAGTTATTCGATGGGGGGGACTGAAGCTTTCTTT.

V usage is TRBV29-1 and J usage is TRBJ1-4; 8 bases match TRBD1. Germline V gene sequence: CDR1 SQVTM, CDR2 ANQGSEA. This CDR3 is built from 16 residues. V lost 7 bases to trimming and J lost 4 bases; unmatched junction nucleotides: 14. DNA of the CDR3: TGCAGCGCCTCAACAGGGGGTCTTTCGGGTAATGAAAAACTGTTTTTT. This encodes CSASTGGLSGNEKLFF.

The chain is built from TRBV4-2 and TRBJ2-7; D may be TRBD2 (5 bases). V was shortened by 1 base and J by 7 bases, with 20 bases between the two germline ends. The CDR3 is 16 residues long. Germline CDR1 and CDR2: LGHNA and YNFKEQ. CDR3 sequence: CASSQGAGTYVREQYF. The CDR3 nucleotides are TGTGCCAGCAGCCAAGGGGCGGGTACTTACGTCCGGGAGCAGTACTTC.

The chain is built from TRBV25-1 and TRBJ2-2; 7 positions agree with TRBD2. Germline-derived CDR1 and CDR2 are MGHDK and SYGVNS. CDR3 size: 15 residues. V was pared by 5 bases and J by 5 bases, with 8 bases of the junction left unmatched. The CDR3 region has the DNA TGTGCCAGCAGTCCTTCAACGGGAGGTACCGGGGAGCTGTTTTTT. Translating gives CASSPSTGGTGELFF.

This chain joins TRBV5-1 and TRBJ2-5, with 8 bases lining up with TRBD2. Trimming at V came to 4 bases and at J to 5 bases, leaving 13 bases not matched to a gene. The CDR3 spans 16 residues. The germline V gene encodes CDR1 SGHRS and CDR2 YFSETQ. The CDR3 nucleotides read TGCGCCAGCAGCCAGTTTGTAGCGGGGTCACGGGAGACCCAGTACTTC. Translation gives CASSQFVAGSRETQYF.

Points on this clone: An end of the junction does not agree with germline; a read error may underlie this. The chain has TRBV7-7 and TRBJ2-3; D call uncertain. The CDR3 runs 13 residues. Germline V gene data show CDR1 as SSHAT and CDR2 as FNYEAQ (reference sequence). CDR3 sequence (DNA): TGTGCTAGCAGCGCCGTAGGCACAGATACGCAGTATTTT. As protein: CASSAVGTDTQYF.

The chain uses TRBV6-6 and TRBJ2-3; 10 bases agree with TRBD2. The CDR3 has 16 amino acids. With V trimmed by 4 bases and J by 6 bases, 10 bases remained unmatched. Germline V gene sequence: CDR1 MNHNY, CDR2 SVGAGI (reference sequence). The CDR3 region has the DNA TGTGCCAGCAGTTTTTCTGCTAGCGGGGGCCTTGATACGCAGTATTTT. Translating gives CASSFSASGGLDTQYF.

The chain joins TRBV2 to TRBJ2-1, with TRBD1 matching over 9 bases. CDR1 SNHLY and CDR2 FYNNEI come from the germline V gene. CDR3 size: 19 residues. The V and J ends lost 2 bases and 3 bases, in that order; junction bases with no gene match: 14. CDR3: CASSESSSGTGSFYNEQFF. The CDR3, as DNA: TGTGCCAGCAGTGAATCCTCCTCCGGGACAGGGTCCTTCTACAATGAGCAGTTCTTC. Looking up the rest from reference TRBV2 and TRBJ2-1 gives the full variable domain: EPEVTQTPSHQVTQMGQEVILRCVPISNHLYFYWYRQILGQKVEFLVSFYNNEISEKSEIFDDQFSVERPDGSNFTLKIRSTKLEDSAMYFCASSESSSGTGSFYNEQFFGPGTRLTVL.

The V gene is TRBV7-2, the J gene TRBJ1-1; 10 nucleotides align to TRBD1. Trimming took 4 bases from V and 1 from J; bases not matched to a gene: 6. The CDR3 loop spans 16 amino acids. Germline CDR1 is SGHTA and CDR2 is FQGNSA. The CDR3 reads CASSSGQGDPNTEAFF. As DNA, the CDR3 is TGTGCCAGCAGCTCAGGACAGGGGGACCCGAACACTGAAGCTTTCTTT.

The chain couples TRBV28 to TRBJ1-2; D is undetermined. Germline V gene lookup returns CDR1 MDHEN and CDR2 SYDVKM. Trimming pared 4 bases from V and 5 bases from J, leaving 8 bases between. The CDR3 has 12 residues. CDR3 protein: CASSSRVYGYTF. The CDR3 bases are TGTGCCAGCAGTTCTCGGGTATATGGCTACACCTTC.

This sequence joins TRBV19 and TRBJ2-2, with TRBD1 as a possible D gene (6 bases). Germline CDR1 reads LNHDA; CDR2 reads SQIVND (reference sequence). V was trimmed by 7 bases and J by 3 bases, leaving 6 bases between them. The CDR3 has 12 residues. The CDR3 is CASNRDTGELFF. CDR3 nucleotide sequence: TGTGCCAGTAACAGGGACACCGGGGAGCTGTTTTTT.

This chain uses TRBV6-5 with TRBJ1-2, with D tentatively TRBD1 (5 bases). This CDR3 has 15 residues. Germline CDR1 is MNHEY and CDR2 is SVGAGI. Trimming removed 6 bases from V and 3 bases from J, with 17 bases in between. The CDR3 DNA reads TGTGCCAGCAGCCCGACCGGGGGATCCCACTATGGCTACACCTTC. Translated: CASSPTGGSHYGYTF.